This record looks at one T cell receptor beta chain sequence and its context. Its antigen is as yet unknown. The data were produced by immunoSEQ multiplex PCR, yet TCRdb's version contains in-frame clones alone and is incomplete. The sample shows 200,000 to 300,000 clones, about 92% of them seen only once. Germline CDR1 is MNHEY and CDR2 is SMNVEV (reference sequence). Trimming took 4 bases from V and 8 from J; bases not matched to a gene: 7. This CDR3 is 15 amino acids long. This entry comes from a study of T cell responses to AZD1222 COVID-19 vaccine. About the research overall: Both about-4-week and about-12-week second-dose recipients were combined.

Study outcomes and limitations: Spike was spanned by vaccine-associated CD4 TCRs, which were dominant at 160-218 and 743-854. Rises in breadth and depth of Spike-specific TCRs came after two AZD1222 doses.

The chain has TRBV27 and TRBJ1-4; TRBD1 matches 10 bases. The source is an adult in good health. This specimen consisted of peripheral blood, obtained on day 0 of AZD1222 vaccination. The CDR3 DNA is TGTGCCAGCAGTTCGTACCGGGACAGGGGAGAAAAACTGTTTTTT. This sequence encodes CASSSYRDRGEKLFF.